What follows are 10 T cell receptor beta chains derived from one specimen sequenced in a study of monozygotic twins with inflammatory bowel disease. TCRdb re-analyzed the 5' RACE reads; it lists each CDR3 protein once, without DNA. The listing contains approximately 330,000 distinct CDR3 sequences. Source material: blood. Source of these receptors: a human donor with ulcerative colitis or Crohn's disease, or a healthy co-twin of an affected twin (not recorded which).

V usage is TRBV12-3 or TRBV12-4 and J usage is TRBJ2-7; TCRdb returns TRBD2, unconfirmable since there is no DNA. The CDR3 has 15 residues. CDR3 loop: CASSQGTRSTYEQYF.

This chain uses TRBV4-1 with TRBJ2-5; TCRdb reports TRBD1, a call that lacks DNA to check it against. This CDR3 has 14 amino acids. Per germline, CDR1 MGHRA and CDR2 YSYEKL. The CDR3: CASSPAQGKETQYF.

The V call is TRBV12-3 or TRBV12-4, the J call TRBJ2-7. The CDR3 is 15 amino acids. CDR3 sequence: CASSLRGLSYVGQYF.

The rearrangement links TRBV5-1 to TRBJ1-2; TCRdb lists TRBD1, though no DNA is available to test this call. This CDR3 comprises 14 residues. Germline-derived CDR1 and CDR2 are SGHRS and YFSETQ. CDR3 amino acids: CASSLQGTRYGYTF.

The chain is built from TRBV29-1 and TRBJ2-7; TCRdb returns TRBD1, unconfirmable since there is no DNA. Looked up from germline, CDR1 is SQVTM and CDR2 is ANQGSEA. CDR3 length equals 12 residues. CDR3 loop: CSILGFGNEQYF.

The chain's CDR3 is CASSSPGNEQFF. The V and J genes are TRBV5-1 and TRBJ2-1. The CDR3 runs to 12 residues. In germline, CDR1 is SGHRS, CDR2 YFSETQ.

CDR3 in amino acids: CASSLGTVGQNTEAFF. The J gene is TRBJ1-1, the V gene TRBV5-1; TCRdb's assignment of TRBD1 cannot be checked, as there is no DNA. The germline V gene has CDR1 SGHRS and CDR2 YFSETQ. This CDR3 comprises 16 residues.

The rearrangement links TRBV24-1 to TRBJ1-1; checking the TCRdb D call of TRBD1 is not possible without DNA. The CDR3 has 15 amino acids. Germline CDR1 reads KGHDR; CDR2 reads SFDVKD. This chain's CDR3 is CATNLRGTMNTEAFF.

The rearrangement links TRBV20-1 to TRBJ2-1; the TCRdb call, TRBD2, lacks DNA for checking. CDR3 length: 14 amino acids. CDR1 and CDR2 from the germline V gene are DFQATT and SNEGSKA (reference sequence). CDR3 in amino acids: CSSKGEGFYNEQFF.

The rearrangement links TRBV5-1 to TRBJ2-1; TCRdb selects TRBD1, and the lack of DNA leaves this call unchecked. CDR3 size: 15 residues. CDR1 SGHRS and CDR2 YFSETQ come from the germline V gene. The CDR3 spells CASIPGQGGYNEQFF.